The 15 T cell receptor beta chains given below trace back to one sample, sequenced in a study of CD8+ T cells in alopecia areata. As the sequencing template, cDNA was produced by extracting RNA and reverse transcribing it. Method: immunoSEQ multiplex PCR; TCRdb's copy keeps in-frame clones and lacks some. The table records 93,000 or so clones, approximately 90% of them present only once. Treatment noted: oral pan-JAK inhibitor, 5-10 mg twice daily. The input for sequencing was CD8+ T cells sorted from blood, taken at approximately week 30, from a patient treated with tofacitinib. These receptors all come from a human donor with alopecia areata.

This clone has only a few counts. The V call is TRBV7-3, the J call TRBJ2-1; 8 bases are shared with TRBD2. J lost 2 bases, V lost 5 bases, and 8 bases had no gene match. The CDR3 contains 16 residues. The germline gives CDR1 SGHTA, CDR2 FQGTGA. The CDR3 nucleotides read TGTGCCAGCAGCCCTGCCCGGGAGGGAGCCTACAATGAGCAGTTCTTC. Translated, it gives CASSPAREGAYNEQFF.

V and J are TRBV6-1 and TRBJ1-1; D unclear. The CDR3 is 12 residues long. Germline V gene lookup returns CDR1 MNHNS and CDR2 SASEGT. Trimming took 3 bases from V and 4 from J, leaving 6 bases between them. In DNA, the CDR3 is TGTGCCAGCAGTGAGGGCAGCACTGAAGCTTTCTTT. Translating it yields CASSEGSTEAFF.

V is TRBV27 and J is TRBJ2-1; D unresolved. Germline CDR1 reads MNHEY; CDR2 reads SMNVEV (reference sequence). Trimming removed 11 bases from V and 4 bases from J, with 9 bases in between. This CDR3 has 11 amino acids. The CDR3 nucleotides read TGTGCCTCCGAAGGTTACAATGAGCAGTTCTTC. This gives the protein CASEGYNEQFF.

The DNA for the CDR3 is TGTGCCAGCAGCCATCCGGACAGGGGCACCTACGAGCAGTACTTC. Translated: CASSHPDRGTYEQYF. The chain employs TRBV14 and TRBJ2-7; 9 nucleotides agree with TRBD1. With V trimmed by 3 bases and J by 2 bases, 5 bases remained unmatched. The CDR3 length is 15 residues. Germline CDR1 reads SGHDN; CDR2 reads FVKESK.

CDR3 nucleotides: TGTGCCAGCAGCATCCGAGCGGGGGCCGTCACAGATACGCAGTATTTT. As protein: CASSIRAGAVTDTQYF. This chain links TRBV14 with TRBJ2-3; TRBD2 matches at 8 bases. V gave up 5 bases and J gave up 2 bases; unmatched junction bases: 9. Germline lookup yields CDR1 SGHDN and CDR2 FVKESK. This CDR3 has 16 amino acids.

The chain uses TRBV7-9 and TRBJ2-2; TRBD1 aligns across 7 bases. This CDR3 comprises 16 residues. Germline CDR1 reads SEHNR; CDR2 reads FQNEAQ (reference sequence). Trimming cost V 7 bases and J 1 base; bases outside gene matches: 9. CDR3 in amino acids: CASMITGTENTGELFF. The CDR3 nucleotides are TGTGCCAGCATGATAACCGGGACAGAGAACACCGGGGAGCTGTTTTTT.

The chain uses TRBV29-1 and TRBJ2-7; 9 nucleotides agree with TRBD1. In germline, CDR1 is SQVTM, CDR2 ANQGSEA. With V trimmed by 6 bases and J by 5 bases, 11 bases remained unmatched. This CDR3 contains 14 residues. CDR3 sequence: CSVAPGQGVNEQYF. For the CDR3, the DNA is TGCAGCGTAGCCCCGGGACAGGGTGTCAACGAGCAGTACTTC.

V usage is TRBV18 and J usage is TRBJ1-2, with 7 bases aligning to TRBD1. This CDR3 spans 14 amino acids. V shed 6 bases, J shed 6 bases, and the junction held 10 bases outside the gene matches. Germline V gene data show CDR1 as KGHSH and CDR2 as LQKENI. CDR3 in amino acids: CASSDRMSADGYTF. CDR3 DNA sequence: TGTGCCAGCTCGGACAGGATGAGTGCGGATGGCTACACCTTC.

This chain uses TRBV7-9 with TRBJ2-5, with a weak D call TRBD1 (5 bases). Matching the DNA end better, TRBJ2-7 makes the J call doubtful. This CDR3 is built from 13 residues. CDR1 and CDR2 from the germline V gene are SEHNR and FQNEAQ (reference sequence). This CDR3 is CASSPNSRGEQYF. The CDR3 DNA sequence: TGTGCCAGCAGCCCAAATTCTAGGGGCGAGCAGTACTTC.

The chain has TRBV13 and TRBJ2-1; 10 bases fit TRBD2. CDR3 size: 17 residues. Germline V gene lookup returns CDR1 PRHDT and CDR2 FYEKMQ (reference sequence). Trimming at V came to 4 bases and at J to 7 bases, leaving 13 bases not matched to a gene. This chain's CDR3 is CASSSRAGGALKNEQFF. The CDR3 DNA follows: TGTGCCAGCAGCTCCAGAGCGGGGGGGGCTTTAAAAAATGAGCAGTTCTTC.

J is TRBJ2-1 and V is TRBV5-1; D is undetermined. From germline, CDR1 is SGHRS and CDR2 YFSETQ. Trimming pared 9 bases from V and 1 base from J, leaving 23 bases between. The length of the CDR3 is 17 residues. CDR3 DNA sequence: TGCGCCACCCAGCAGATCGAGACGGGTTCATCCTACAATGAGCAGTTCTTC. Its protein product is CATQQIETGSSYNEQFF.

This rearrangement joins TRBV4-1 to TRBJ2-7, with a tentative D call TRBD1 (5 bases). Trimming took 1 base from V and 4 from J, leaving 8 bases between them. This CDR3 is built from 13 residues. Per the germline V gene, CDR1 is MGHRA and CDR2 is YSYEKL. The CDR3 nucleotides are TGCGCCAGCAGCCAAGCCAGGGAATACGAGCAGTACTTC. Translating it yields CASSQAREYEQYF.

This clone appeared a single time. The chain carries TRBV27 and TRBJ2-2; D is undetermined. Trimming shortened V by 3 bases and J by 0 bases, and 5 bases separated the two germline ends. CDR1 MNHEY and CDR2 SMNVEV come from the germline V gene (reference sequence). The CDR3 length is 14 residues. This chain's CDR3 is CASSFGANTGELFF. The CDR3 DNA follows: TGTGCCAGCAGTTTTGGAGCGAACACCGGGGAGCTGTTTTTT.

In DNA form, the CDR3 reads TGTGCCAGCTCGGGGGCCTACGAGCAGTACTTC. Its translation: CASSGAYEQYF. This chain connects TRBV25-1 to TRBJ2-7; D possibly corresponds to TRBD2 (6 bases). CDR3 length equals 11 residues. Germline CDR1 reads MGHDK; CDR2 reads SYGVNS. The V and J ends lost 8 bases and 2 bases respectively, with 7 bases between them.

The genes are TRBV9 and TRBJ2-7; the D is unclear. The CDR3 covers 14 residues. Trimming removed 5 bases from V and 0 bases from J, with 12 bases in between. Germline CDR1 and CDR2: SGDLS and YYNGEE. This CDR3 reads CASSPAVASYEQYF. The CDR3 nucleotides read TGTGCCAGCAGTCCAGCCGTGGCCTCCTACGAGCAGTACTTC.